This T cell receptor beta chain was captured by sequencing in a study of glioma-infiltrating T cells after dendritic cell vaccination. Study details: The vaccine used monocyte-derived dendritic cells pulsed overnight with autologous tumor lysate.

Time point indicated: after dendritic cell vaccination, including at tumor progression/relapse. Input was 2 ug genomic DNA, or all available if less. Sequencing used immunoSEQ multiplex PCR; TCRdb keeps in-frame clones, though not all of them. Among tens of thousands of clones, roughly 80% were seen once, and the ten largest hold about 15%. V was clipped by 4 bases and J by 9 bases, with 8 bases between them. Germline-derived CDR1 and CDR2 are SGHDT and YYEEEE. This CDR3 comprises 12 residues. Sequencing was performed on blood, taken after dendritic cell vaccination. The sequence derives from a human donor with glioblastoma. The chain has TRBV5-6 and TRBJ1-6; unclear D gene. DNA for the CDR3: TGTGCCAGCAGCCCATCAGGTTCACCCCTCCACTTT. It yields the protein CASSPSGSPLHF.